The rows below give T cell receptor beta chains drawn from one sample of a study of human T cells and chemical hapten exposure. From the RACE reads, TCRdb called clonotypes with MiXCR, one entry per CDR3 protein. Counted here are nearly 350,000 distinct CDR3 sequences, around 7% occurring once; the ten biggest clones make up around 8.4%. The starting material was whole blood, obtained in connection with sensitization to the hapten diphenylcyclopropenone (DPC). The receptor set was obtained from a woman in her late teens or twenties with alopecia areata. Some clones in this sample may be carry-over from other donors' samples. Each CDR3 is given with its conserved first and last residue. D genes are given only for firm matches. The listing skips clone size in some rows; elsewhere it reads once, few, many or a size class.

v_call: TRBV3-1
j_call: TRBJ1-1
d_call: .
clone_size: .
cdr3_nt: TGTGCCAGCAGTCAAAATCAGGGGACCACTGAAGCTTTCTTT
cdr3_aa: CASSQNQGTTEAFF

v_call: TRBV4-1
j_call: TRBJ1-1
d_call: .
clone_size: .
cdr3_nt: TGCGCCAGCAGCCAAGGCTGGGCCCCTGGCATGAACACTGAAGCTTTCTTT
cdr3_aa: CASSQGWAPGMNTEAFF

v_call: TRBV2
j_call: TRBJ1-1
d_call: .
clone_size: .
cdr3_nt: TGTGCCAGCAGTGAACAGGGGAGGACTGAAGCTTTCTTT
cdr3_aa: CASSEQGRTEAFF

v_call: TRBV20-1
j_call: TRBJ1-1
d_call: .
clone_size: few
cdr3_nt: TGCAGTGCCGGGGGCTTGGGGCCCATGAACACTGAAGCTTTCTTT
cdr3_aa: CSAGGLGPMNTEAFF

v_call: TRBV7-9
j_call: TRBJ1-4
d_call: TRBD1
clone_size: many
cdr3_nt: TGTGCCAGCAGCTTGGGGACAGGGGACGAAAAACTGTTTTTT
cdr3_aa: CASSLGTGDEKLFF

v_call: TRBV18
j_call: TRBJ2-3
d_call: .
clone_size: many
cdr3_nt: TGTGCCAGCTCACCACTTTTTTCGGCGGATAGCACAGATACGCAGTATTTT
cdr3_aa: CASSPLFSADSTDTQYF

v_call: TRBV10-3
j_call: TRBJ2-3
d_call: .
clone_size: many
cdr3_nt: TGTGCCATCAGTGAGTTTCGGGGTGGATCAGATACGCAGTATTTT
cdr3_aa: CAISEFRGGSDTQYF

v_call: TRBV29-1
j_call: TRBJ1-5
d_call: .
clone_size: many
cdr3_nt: TGCAGCGTTGAAGACGGCGATCAGCCCCAGCATTTT
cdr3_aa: CSVEDGDQPQHF

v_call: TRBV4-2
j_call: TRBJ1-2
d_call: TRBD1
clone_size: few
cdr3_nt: TGTGCCAGCAGCCAAGAGGACAGGGTTATGTATGGCTACACCTTC
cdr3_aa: CASSQEDRVMYGYTF

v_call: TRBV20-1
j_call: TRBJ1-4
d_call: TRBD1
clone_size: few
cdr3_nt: TGCAGTGCTAGGAGACAGGGTGGGAATGAAAAACTGTTTTTT
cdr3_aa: CSARRQGGNEKLFF